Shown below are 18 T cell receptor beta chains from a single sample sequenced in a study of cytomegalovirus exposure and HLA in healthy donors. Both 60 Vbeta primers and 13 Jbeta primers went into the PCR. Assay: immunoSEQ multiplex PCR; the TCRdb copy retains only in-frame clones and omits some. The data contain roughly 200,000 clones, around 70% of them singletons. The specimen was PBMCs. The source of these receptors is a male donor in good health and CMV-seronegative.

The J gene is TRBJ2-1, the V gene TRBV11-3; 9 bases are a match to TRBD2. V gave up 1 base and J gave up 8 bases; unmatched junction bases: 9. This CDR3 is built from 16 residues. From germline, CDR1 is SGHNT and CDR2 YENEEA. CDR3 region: CASSLGAAGGQDEQFF. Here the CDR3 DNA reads TGTGCCAGCAGCTTAGGAGCGGCGGGGGGGCAAGATGAGCAGTTCTTC.

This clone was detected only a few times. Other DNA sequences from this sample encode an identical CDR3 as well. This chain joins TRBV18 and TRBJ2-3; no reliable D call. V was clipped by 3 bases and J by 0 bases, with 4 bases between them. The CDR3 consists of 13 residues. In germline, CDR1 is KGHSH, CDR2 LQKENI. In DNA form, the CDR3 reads TGTGCCAGCTCACCCACTAGCACAGATACGCAGTATTTT. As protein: CASSPTSTDTQYF. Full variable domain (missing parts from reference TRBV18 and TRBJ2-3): NAGVMQNPRHLVRRRGQEARLRCSPMKGHSHVYWYRQLPEEGLKFMVYLQKENIIDESGMPKERFSAEFPKEGPSILRIQQVVRGDSAAYFCASSPTSTDTQYFGPGTRLTVL.

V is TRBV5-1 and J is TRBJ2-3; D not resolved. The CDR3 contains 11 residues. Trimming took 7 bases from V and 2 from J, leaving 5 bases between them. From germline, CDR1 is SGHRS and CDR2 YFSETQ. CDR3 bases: TGCGCCAGCCGCGACACAGATACGCAGTATTTT. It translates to CASRDTDTQYF. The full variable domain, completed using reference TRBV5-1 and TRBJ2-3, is KAGVTQTPRYLIKTRGQQVTLSCSPISGHRSVSWYQQTPGQGLQFLFEYFSETQRNKGNFPGRFSGRQFSNSRSEMNVSTLELGDSALYLCASRDTDTQYFGPGTRLTVL.

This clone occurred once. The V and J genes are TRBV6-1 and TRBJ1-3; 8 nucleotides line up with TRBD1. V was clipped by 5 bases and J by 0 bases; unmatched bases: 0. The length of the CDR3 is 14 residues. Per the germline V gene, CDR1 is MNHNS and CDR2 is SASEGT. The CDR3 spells CASSTGGSGNTIYF. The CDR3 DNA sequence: TGTGCCAGCAGTACAGGGGGCTCTGGAAACACCATATATTTT.

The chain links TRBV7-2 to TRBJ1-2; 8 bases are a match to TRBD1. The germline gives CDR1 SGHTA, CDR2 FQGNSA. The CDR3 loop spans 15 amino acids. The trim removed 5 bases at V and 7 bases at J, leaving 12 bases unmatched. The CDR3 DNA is TGTGCCAGCAGCCCTCGACAGGGGTGGATGGCTGGCTACACCTTC. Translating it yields CASSPRQGWMAGYTF. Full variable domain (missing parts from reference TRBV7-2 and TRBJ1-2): GAGVSQSPSNKVTEKGKDVELRCDPISGHTALYWYRQSLGQGLEFLIYFQGNSAPDKSGLPSDRFSAERTGGSVSTLTIQRTQQEDSAVYLCASSPRQGWMAGYTFGSGTRLTVV.

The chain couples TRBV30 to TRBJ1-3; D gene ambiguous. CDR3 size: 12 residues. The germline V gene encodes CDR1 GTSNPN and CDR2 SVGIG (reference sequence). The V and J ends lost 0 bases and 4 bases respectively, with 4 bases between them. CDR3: CAWSVQGNTIYF. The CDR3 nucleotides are TGTGCCTGGAGTGTACAAGGAAACACCATATATTTT.

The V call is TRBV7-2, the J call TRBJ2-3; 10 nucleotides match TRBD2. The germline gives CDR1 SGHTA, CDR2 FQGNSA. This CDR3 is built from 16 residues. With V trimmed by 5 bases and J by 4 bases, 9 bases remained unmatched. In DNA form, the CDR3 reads TGTGCCAGCAGCACCTCAGCGGGAGGGAGGGCAGATACGCAGTATTTT. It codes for CASSTSAGGRADTQYF.

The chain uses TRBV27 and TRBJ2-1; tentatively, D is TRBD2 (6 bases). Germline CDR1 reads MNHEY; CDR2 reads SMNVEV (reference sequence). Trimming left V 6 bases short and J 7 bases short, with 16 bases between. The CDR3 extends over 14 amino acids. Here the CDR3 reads CASRVGGVANEQFF. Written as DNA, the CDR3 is TGTGCCAGCAGAGTCGGCGGGGTGGCAAATGAGCAGTTCTTC.

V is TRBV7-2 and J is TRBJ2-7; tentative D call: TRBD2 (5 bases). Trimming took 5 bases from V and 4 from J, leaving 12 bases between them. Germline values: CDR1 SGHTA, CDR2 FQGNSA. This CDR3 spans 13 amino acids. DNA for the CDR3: TGTGCCAGCAGCCCCCCCGGGGTATACGAGCAGTACTTC. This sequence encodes CASSPPGVYEQYF.

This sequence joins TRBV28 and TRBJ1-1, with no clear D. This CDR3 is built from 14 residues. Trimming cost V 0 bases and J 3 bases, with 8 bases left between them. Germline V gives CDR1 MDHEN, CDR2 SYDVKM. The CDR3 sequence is CASSLWPGDTEAFF. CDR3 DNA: TGTGCCAGCAGTTTATGGCCAGGCGACACTGAAGCTTTCTTT.

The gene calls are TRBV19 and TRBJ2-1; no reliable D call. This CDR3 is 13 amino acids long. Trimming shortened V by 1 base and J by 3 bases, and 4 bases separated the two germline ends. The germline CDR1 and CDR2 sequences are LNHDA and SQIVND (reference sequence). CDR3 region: CASSIVIYNEQFF. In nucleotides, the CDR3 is TGTGCCAGTAGTATAGTCATCTACAATGAGCAGTTCTTC.

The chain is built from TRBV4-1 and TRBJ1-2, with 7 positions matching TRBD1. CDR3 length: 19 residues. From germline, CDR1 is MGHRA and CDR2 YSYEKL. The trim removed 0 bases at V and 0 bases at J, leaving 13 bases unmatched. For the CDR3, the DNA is TGCGCCAGCAGCCAAGATGGTAGGGCAGGGGGGTCAGCTAACTATGGCTACACCTTC. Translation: CASSQDGRAGGSANYGYTF.

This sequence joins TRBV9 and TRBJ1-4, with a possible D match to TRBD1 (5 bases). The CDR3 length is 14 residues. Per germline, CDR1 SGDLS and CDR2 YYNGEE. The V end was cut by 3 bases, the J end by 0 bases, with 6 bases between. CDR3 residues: CASSATATNEKLFF. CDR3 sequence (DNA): TGTGCCAGCAGCGCGACAGCAACTAATGAAAAACTGTTTTTT.

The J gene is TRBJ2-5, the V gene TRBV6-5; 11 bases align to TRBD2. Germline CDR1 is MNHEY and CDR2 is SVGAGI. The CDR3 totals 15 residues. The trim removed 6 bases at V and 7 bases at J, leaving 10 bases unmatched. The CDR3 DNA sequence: TGTGCCAGCAGGGGGCATAGCGGGAGGGCCGGGACCCAGTACTTC. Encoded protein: CASRGHSGRAGTQYF.

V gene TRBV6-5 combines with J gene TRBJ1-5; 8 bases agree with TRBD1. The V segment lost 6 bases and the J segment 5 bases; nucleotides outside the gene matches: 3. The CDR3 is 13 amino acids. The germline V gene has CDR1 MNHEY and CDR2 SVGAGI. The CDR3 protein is CASRTGVDQPQHF. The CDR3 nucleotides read TGTGCCAGCAGGACAGGGGTGGATCAGCCCCAGCATTTT.

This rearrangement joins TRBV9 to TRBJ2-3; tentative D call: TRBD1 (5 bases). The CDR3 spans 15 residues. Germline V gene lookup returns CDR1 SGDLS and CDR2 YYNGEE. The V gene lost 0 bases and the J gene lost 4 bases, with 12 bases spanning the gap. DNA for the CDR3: TGTGCCAGCAGCGTAGTAGGGGATGGGGCAGATACGCAGTATTTT. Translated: CASSVVGDGADTQYF.

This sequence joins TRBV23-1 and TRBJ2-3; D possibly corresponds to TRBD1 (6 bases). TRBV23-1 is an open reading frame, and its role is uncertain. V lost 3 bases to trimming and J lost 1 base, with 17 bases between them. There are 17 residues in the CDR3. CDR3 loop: CASSHPKTGDCTDTQYF. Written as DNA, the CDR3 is TGCGCCAGCAGTCACCCAAAGACAGGAGACTGCACAGATACGCAGTATTTT.

The CDR3 DNA follows: TGTGCCTGGAGTGGGGGGGGGACCCAGTACTTC. Translation gives CAWSGGGTQYF. This sequence joins TRBV30 and TRBJ2-5; 7 nucleotides line up with TRBD2. Unmatched junction bases numbered 0, after V lost 1 base and J lost 7 bases. Germline loops: CDR1 GTSNPN, CDR2 SVGIG (reference sequence). This CDR3 is built from 11 residues.